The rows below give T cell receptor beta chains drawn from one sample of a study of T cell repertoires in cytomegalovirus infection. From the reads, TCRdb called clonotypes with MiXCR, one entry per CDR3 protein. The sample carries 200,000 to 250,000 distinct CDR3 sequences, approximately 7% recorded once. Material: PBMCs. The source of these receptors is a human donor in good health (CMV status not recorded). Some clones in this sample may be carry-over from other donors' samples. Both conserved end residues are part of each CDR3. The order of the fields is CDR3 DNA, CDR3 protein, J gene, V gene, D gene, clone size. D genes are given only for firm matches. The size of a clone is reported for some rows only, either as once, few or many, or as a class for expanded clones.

TGTGCCAGCAGTAGGTTGGGTGTGAGCAATCAGCCCCAGCATTTT | CASSRLGVSNQPQHF | TRBJ1-5 | TRBV7-8 | - | many
TGTGCCAGCAGCCCCATTGTGGGCTCTGAAGCTTTCTTT | CASSPIVGSEAFF | TRBJ1-1 | TRBV7-2 | - | many
TGTGCCAGCATGGACGGGGGGACACAAGAGACCCAGTACTTC | CASMDGGTQETQYF | TRBJ2-5 | TRBV2 | - | many
TGTGCCAGCAGCTTAGGGGCTCCGGGAGGGGGCGACTCCTATGGCTACACCTTC | CASSLGAPGGGDSYGYTF | TRBJ1-2 | TRBV7-2 | TRBD1 | many
TGTGCCAGCAGCCCCCGCTGGAACACTGAAGCTTTCTTT | CASSPRWNTEAFF | TRBJ1-1 | TRBV14 | - | many
TGTGCCAGCAGCTCCGGGGTGAGACTGAACACTGAAGCTTTCTTT | CASSSGVRLNTEAFF | TRBJ1-1 | TRBV7-6 | - | many
TGTGCCAGCAGCGCCTCGCTCGGGACTCCCACTTGGGCTGAAAAACTGTTTTTT | CASSASLGTPTWAEKLFF | TRBJ1-4 | TRBV9 | - | many
TGTGCCAGCAGTGAATATAGGGGCGACAAAGATACGCAGTATTTT | CASSEYRGDKDTQYF | TRBJ2-3 | TRBV25-1 | - | many
TGTGCCAGCAGCGAGGGGGATAAGCAGTACTTC | CASSEGDKQYF | TRBJ2-7 | TRBV7-9 | - | many
TGTGCCAGCAGTTTCACCGGGACAAACTACAATGAGCAGTTCTTC | CASSFTGTNYNEQFF | TRBJ2-1 | TRBV7-2 | - | many
TGTGCCAGCAGCTCTCAACAGGGGACCCAAGAGACCCAGTACTTC | CASSSQQGTQETQYF | TRBJ2-5 | TRBV5-4 | TRBD1 | -
TGTGCCAGCAGCTTGCCCGCTCCCCAGACGGCTCTAGAAAAACTGTTTTTT | CASSLPAPQTALEKLFF | TRBJ1-4 | TRBV5-8 | - | many
TGCAGCGTTTCAGGGGGGAGCACTGAAGCTTTCTTT | CSVSGGSTEAFF | TRBJ1-1 | TRBV29-1 | TRBD1 | -
TGCAGTGCTTTGTGGGTAGGAGCTGAAGCTTTCTTT | CSALWVGAEAFF | TRBJ1-1 | TRBV20-1 | - | many
TGTGCCAGCAGCACCGGGACAGAAGGGACCCAGTACTTC | CASSTGTEGTQYF | TRBJ2-5 | TRBV7-3 | TRBD1 | many
TGTGCCAGCAGCTTAAGGAGAGCCTATGAGCAGATCTTC | CASSLRRAYEQIF | TRBJ2-1 | TRBV7-2 | - | -
TGCAGTGCAACCGCCCTCCGGGAAGAGACCCAGTACTTC | CSATALREETQYF | TRBJ2-5 | TRBV20-1 | - | many
TGCGCCAGCAGACAGGGTTTCTCTCCCCTCCACTTT | CASRQGFSPLHF | TRBJ1-6 | TRBV4-3 | - | many
TGCGCCAGCAGCCAAGAAGAGGTTTCAAATTCACCCCTCCACTTT | CASSQEEVSNSPLHF | TRBJ1-6 | TRBV4-3 | - | many
TGCAGTGCTAGAGATCCGGGGGCCGTCAACGAGCAGTACTTC | CSARDPGAVNEQYF | TRBJ2-7 | TRBV20-1 | - | few
TGTGCCAGCAGCCTCCGAGTTGGAGGGGGATTCACCGGGGAGCTGTTTTTT | CASSLRVGGGFTGELFF | TRBJ2-2 | TRBV5-8 | - | -
TGTGCCAGCAGTTACTCCCGGGGGAGGGACGAGCAGTACTTC | CASSYSRGRDEQYF | TRBJ2-7 | TRBV6-5 | TRBD2 | many
TGTGCCAGCAGCCCCTCTCCAGCGAGAAGACAAAACATTCAGTACTTC | CASSPSPARRQNIQYF | TRBJ2-4 | TRBV7-9 | - | many
TGTGCCAGCAGTCCGACGGGGGAGACCATTCAGTACTTC | CASSPTGETIQYF | TRBJ2-4 | TRBV6-2/TRBV6-3 | - | many
TGTGCCAGCAGCGTTACAGGGTCTGAGACTGAAGCTTTCTTT | CASSVTGSETEAFF | TRBJ1-1 | TRBV2 | - | many
TGTGCCACCTCGTCGGGGAGCGGCCTAGAGACCCAGTACTTC | CATSSGSGLETQYF | TRBJ2-5 | TRBV15 | - | -
TGTGCCAGCAGCTTAGTTAGCGACGGCGAGCAGTACTTC | CASSLVSDGEQYF | TRBJ2-7 | TRBV11-3 | - | many
TGTGCCAGCAGCATCCCCAACAGGGGAAACACCATATATTTT | CASSIPNRGNTIYF | TRBJ1-3 | TRBV7-2 | - | many
TGTGCCAGCAGCGCGGTTACGACAGGCGAATCGTACGAGCAGTACTTC | CASSAVTTGESYEQYF | TRBJ2-7 | TRBV5-4 | - | many
TGTGCCAGCAGCGTAGAGATGGTAGGAGGGGATACGCAGTATTTT | CASSVEMVGGDTQYF | TRBJ2-3 | TRBV9 | - | many
TGTGCCAGCAGGCCAGGGAGTCCGAACACTGAAGCTTTCTTT | CASRPGSPNTEAFF | TRBJ1-1 | TRBV6-2/TRBV6-3 | - | many
TGTGCCAGCAGCTTAGTCTACGAGCAGTACTTC | CASSLVYEQYF | TRBJ2-7 | TRBV7-9 | - | many
TGTGCCAGCAGTGAATACGGAGGATTCACAGATACGCAGTATTTT | CASSEYGGFTDTQYF | TRBJ2-3 | TRBV25-1 | - | many
TGTGCCAGCAGCTCGCAGGGAAGCCGCCGGGGCTACACCTTC | CASSSQGSRRGYTF | TRBJ1-2 | TRBV11-3 | - | many
TGTGCCAGCAGCCGACAGCCCGTGAACACTGAAGCTTTCTTT | CASSRQPVNTEAFF | TRBJ1-1 | TRBV6-2/TRBV6-3 | - | many
TGTGCCAGCAGTTCCAATAGCAGGGACACGCAGTATTTT | CASSSNSRDTQYF | TRBJ2-3 | TRBV12-3/TRBV12-4 | - | -
TGTGCCAGCAGCGCCGGGACAGCCCGCGGATATGGCTACACCTTC | CASSAGTARGYGYTF | TRBJ1-2 | TRBV9 | TRBD1 | many
TGTGCCAGCAGACACGGACATAGCAATCAGCCCCAGCATTTT | CASRHGHSNQPQHF | TRBJ1-5 | TRBV28 | - | many
TGTGCCAGCAGCTCCTTTCGGGGCACTGAAGCTTTCTTT | CASSSFRGTEAFF | TRBJ1-1 | TRBV7-9 | - | many
TGTGCCAGCAGCTCCCTAGCGGGTACCTACGAGCAGTACTTC | CASSSLAGTYEQYF | TRBJ2-7 | TRBV7-2 | TRBD2 | many
TGCGCCAGCAGCTTCACGACAGACCGATATGGCTACACCTTC | CASSFTTDRYGYTF | TRBJ1-2 | TRBV5-1 | - | few
TGCAGCGTTGCCCACCCGGGGGGGGCGAACACCGGGGAGCTGTTTTTT | CSVAHPGGANTGELFF | TRBJ2-2 | TRBV29-1 | TRBD2 | many
TGTGCCAGCAGCTTTCTCACCTCTGGAAACACCATATATTTT | CASSFLTSGNTIYF | TRBJ1-3 | TRBV7-2 | - | many
TGTGCCACCAGCAGAGATCCGGTTGGAGCGGGGGGATCCTACGAGCAGTACTTC | CATSRDPVGAGGSYEQYF | TRBJ2-7 | TRBV15 | TRBD2 | many
TGCAGCGTGGGGGTAGGGAAGACTGAAGCTTTCTTT | CSVGVGKTEAFF | TRBJ1-1 | TRBV29-1 | - | few
TGTGCCAGCAGTTTATTATCCAACACCGGGGAGCTGTTTTTT | CASSLLSNTGELFF | TRBJ2-2 | TRBV28 | - | many
TGCGCCAGCAGCTCGGATAATTATAGCAATCAGCCCCAGCATTTT | CASSSDNYSNQPQHF | TRBJ1-5 | TRBV5-1 | - | -
TGTGCCAGCAGTGATGCGGACAGGGGGACCGACGAGCAGTACTTC | CASSDADRGTDEQYF | TRBJ2-7 | TRBV2 | TRBD1 | many
TGTGCCAGCAGCTTAAGGGACAGCGTAGTTTTGGAGCAGTTCTTC | CASSLRDSVVLEQFF | TRBJ2-1 | TRBV7-8 | TRBD1 | many
TGTGCCAGCAGTCGACCAGCTGAAGGCTCTGGGGCCAACGTCCTGACTTTC | CASSRPAEGSGANVLTF | TRBJ2-6 | TRBV28 | - | -
TGTGCCAGCAGCCCGGCCCAGTCCTACGAGCAGTACTTC | CASSPAQSYEQYF | TRBJ2-7 | TRBV7-2 | - | many
TGTGCCAGCAGTTACGATTCACAGGCACATAAGGGAGATACGCAGTATTTT | CASSYDSQAHKGDTQYF | TRBJ2-3 | TRBV6-5 | - | many
TGTGCCAGCAGCTGGGACAGGGAGCTTGGGCAGCCCCAGCATTTT | CASSWDRELGQPQHF | TRBJ1-5 | TRBV7-9 | TRBD1 | many